These 10 T cell receptor beta chains came from one sample sequenced in a study of control samples from healthy donors and cancer patients (dated by TCRdb to the early 2020s). Libraries were prepared through the immunoSEQ multiplex PCR assay. Not all clones reach the TCRdb copy of this immuneACCESS table, which keeps in-frame sequences only. Checked studies attribute under half of the gap to unresolved V genes and leave the rest unexplained. Within this sample are around 130,000 clones, with 88% of them counted one time only. About 3.4% of the sample is in the top ten clones. Sample: blood. These TCRs come from a man aged 45-65 years in good health.

This chain uses TRBV4-1 with TRBJ1-6; perhaps TRBD1 as D (5 bases). CDR1 is MGHRA, CDR2 YSYEKL, per germline. Trimming shortened V by 3 bases and J by 0 bases, and 9 bases separated the two germline ends. This CDR3 is built from 16 residues. This chain's CDR3 is CASSQGLHSYNSPLHF. The CDR3 DNA reads TGCGCCAGCAGCCAGGGACTACACTCCTATAATTCACCCCTCCACTTT.

The gene calls are TRBV2 and TRBJ1-1; 11 bases are a match to TRBD1. Germline V CDR1 and CDR2: SNHLY, FYNNEI. V lost 6 bases and J lost 4; bases outside the gene matches: 4. This CDR3 is built from 14 residues. Written as DNA, the CDR3 is TGTGCCAGCAGGGACAGGGGGCGGGGCACTGAAGCTTTCTTT. Residues: CASRDRGRGTEAFF. The full variable domain, rest sourced from reference TRBV2 and TRBJ1-1, is EPEVTQTPSHQVTQMGQEVILRCVPISNHLYFYWYRQILGQKVEFLVSFYNNEISEKSEIFDDQFSVERPDGSNFTLKIRSTKLEDSAMYFCASRDRGRGTEAFFGQGTRLTVV.

In this sample, this clone turned up a few times. CDR3 sequence: CASRSGAEPTNEKLFF. The DNA of the CDR3 is TGTGCCAGCAGATCCGGGGCCGAGCCTACTAATGAAAAACTGTTTTTT. The chain recombines TRBV2 with TRBJ1-4; D might be TRBD1 (5 bases). Germline CDR1 reads SNHLY; CDR2 reads FYNNEI. This CDR3 is built from 16 residues. The ends were cut back, 6 bases at V and 2 bases at J, with 16 bases in the middle. Variable domain in full (rest from reference TRBV2 and TRBJ1-4): EPEVTQTPSHQVTQMGQEVILRCVPISNHLYFYWYRQILGQKVEFLVSFYNNEISEKSEIFDDQFSVERPDGSNFTLKIRSTKLEDSAMYFCASRSGAEPTNEKLFFGSGTQLSVL.

This sequence joins TRBV30 and TRBJ2-1; no clear D. Germline V gene lookup returns CDR1 GTSNPN and CDR2 SVGIG (reference sequence). The V gene lost 1 base and the J gene lost 5 bases, with 9 bases spanning the gap. The CDR3 contains 13 residues. For the CDR3, the DNA is TGTGCCTGGAGTGGGGCAGACGACAATGAGCAGTTCTTC. It encodes CAWSGADDNEQFF.

This clone came up once. The chain uses TRBV5-1 and TRBJ2-7; 9 bases are a match to TRBD2. Trimming at V came to 0 bases and at J to 3 bases, leaving 1 base not matched to a gene. From germline, CDR1 is SGHRS and CDR2 YFSETQ. This CDR3 has 14 residues. The CDR3 is CASSLASGDYEQYF. The CDR3 region has the DNA TGCGCCAGCAGCTTGGCTAGCGGGGACTACGAGCAGTACTTC. Looking up the rest from reference TRBV5-1 and TRBJ2-7 gives the full variable domain: KAGVTQTPRYLIKTRGQQVTLSCSPISGHRSVSWYQQTPGQGLQFLFEYFSETQRNKGNFPGRFSGRQFSNSRSEMNVSTLELGDSALYLCASSLASGDYEQYFGPGTRLTVT.

V gene TRBV10-1 combines with J gene TRBJ1-5, with D tentatively TRBD1 (5 bases). Trimming removed 8 bases at V and 4 bases at J, with 6 bases between. The CDR3 covers 11 residues. Germline V gene data show CDR1 as WNHNN and CDR2 as SYGVQD (reference sequence). CDR3 residues: CASQGNQPQHF. CDR3 nucleotide sequence: TGCGCCAGCCAGGGTAATCAGCCCCAGCATTTT.

V and J are TRBV12-5 and TRBJ1-5; D ambiguous. Germline values: CDR1 LGHNT, CDR2 FRNRAP. CDR3 length: 12 residues. Between the trimmed V and J ends, which lost 6 bases and 9 bases, there was a span of 12 bases. CDR3 residues: CASGRPPWPQHF. CDR3 nucleotide sequence: TGTGCTAGTGGCCGACCCCCCTGGCCCCAGCATTTT. Combining the CDR3 with reference TRBV12-5 and TRBJ1-5 gives the whole variable domain DARVTQTPRHKVTEMGQEVTMRCQPILGHNTVFWYRQTMMQGLELLAYFRNRAPLDDSGMPKDRFSAEMPDATLATLKIQPSEPRDSAVYFCASGRPPWPQHFGDGTRLSIL.

CDR3 coding DNA: TGTGCCATCTCGGACAGGGGGGGATCACCCCTCCACTTT. It is translated as CAISDRGGSPLHF. The rearrangement joins TRBV2 to TRBJ1-6; 10 bases map to TRBD1. V gave up 10 bases and J gave up 10 bases; unmatched junction bases: 7. Germline loops: CDR1 SNHLY, CDR2 FYNNEI. The CDR3 contains 13 residues. The complete variable domain, with remaining parts taken from reference TRBV2 and TRBJ1-6, reads EPEVTQTPSHQVTQMGQEVILRCVPISNHLYFYWYRQILGQKVEFLVSFYNNEISEKSEIFDDQFSVERPDGSNFTLKIRSTKLEDSAMYFCAISDRGGSPLHFGNGTRLTVT.

This chain connects TRBV5-1 to TRBJ2-3; D is uncertain. The CDR3 sequence is 14 residues long. Per germline, CDR1 SGHRS and CDR2 YFSETQ. V was clipped by 4 bases and J by 4 bases, with 13 bases between them. The CDR3 DNA follows: TGCGCCAGCAGCGCTTTCCGGGTGGCAGATACGCAGTATTTT. Translating gives CASSAFRVADTQYF. Drawing the rest from reference TRBV5-1 and TRBJ2-3, the complete variable domain is KAGVTQTPRYLIKTRGQQVTLSCSPISGHRSVSWYQQTPGQGLQFLFEYFSETQRNKGNFPGRFSGRQFSNSRSEMNVSTLELGDSALYLCASSAFRVADTQYFGPGTRLTVL.

The V call is TRBV2, the J call TRBJ1-2; D unresolved. Germline V gene sequence: CDR1 SNHLY, CDR2 FYNNEI. Trimming cost V 7 bases and J 4 bases, with 16 bases left between them. CDR3 length: 14 amino acids. CDR3 protein: CASKNSILGYGYTF. Written as DNA, the CDR3 is TGTGCCAGCAAAAACAGCATTTTGGGCTATGGCTACACCTTC.